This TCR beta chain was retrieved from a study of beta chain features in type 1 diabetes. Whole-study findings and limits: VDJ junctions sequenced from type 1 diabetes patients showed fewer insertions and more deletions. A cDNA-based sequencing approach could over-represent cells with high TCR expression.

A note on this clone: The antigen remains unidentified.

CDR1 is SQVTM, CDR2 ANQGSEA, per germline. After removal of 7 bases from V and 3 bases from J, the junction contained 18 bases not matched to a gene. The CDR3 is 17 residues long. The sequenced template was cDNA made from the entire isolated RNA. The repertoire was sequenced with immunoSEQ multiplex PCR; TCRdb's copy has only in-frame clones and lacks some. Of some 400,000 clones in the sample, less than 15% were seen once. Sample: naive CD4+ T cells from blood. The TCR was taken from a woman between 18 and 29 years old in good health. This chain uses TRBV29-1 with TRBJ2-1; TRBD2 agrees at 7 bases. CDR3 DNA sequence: TGCAGCGCAAAACCCCCCCTGGCTAGCGGTATCTACAATGAGCAGTTCTTC. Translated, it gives CSAKPPLASGIYNEQFF.